This TCR beta chain appears in the sequencing data of a study of cytomegalovirus exposure and HLA in healthy donors. As for the study in general: The approximately 120 validation repertoires and the 666 first-cohort repertoires shared a platform, a later analysis reported. Broader study findings: Reports described diagnosis of cytomegalovirus status by the classifier as highly specific and sensitive.

This clone was detected once. Its specificity is unknown. Libraries were prepared by immunoSEQ multiplex PCR; TCRdb keeps only in-frame clonotypes and omits some of them. The sample has 90,000 to 130,000 clones; around 85% are singletons. V lost 1 base, J lost 1 base, and 5 bases stayed unmatched. CDR1 is SGHTA, CDR2 FQGTGA, per germline. There are 17 residues in the CDR3. It was the approximately 130-subject validation cohort, separate from the roughly 700-subject first cohort, to which the donors belonged. Sequencing used PBMCs. The sequence came from a woman under 30 in good health and CMV-seronegative. The genes are TRBV7-3 and TRBJ2-2, with 8 bases aligning to TRBD1. The CDR3 loop is CASSLMATGVNTGELFF. DNA of the CDR3: TGTGCCAGCAGCTTAATGGCGACAGGGGTGAACACCGGGGAGCTGTTTTTT. Variable domain in full (rest from reference TRBV7-3 and TRBJ2-2): GAGVSQTPSNKVTEKGKYVELRCDPISGHTALYWYRQSLGQGPEFLIYFQGTGAADDSGLPNDRFFAVRPEGSVSTLKIQRTERGDSAVYLCASSLMATGVNTGELFFGEGSRLTVL.